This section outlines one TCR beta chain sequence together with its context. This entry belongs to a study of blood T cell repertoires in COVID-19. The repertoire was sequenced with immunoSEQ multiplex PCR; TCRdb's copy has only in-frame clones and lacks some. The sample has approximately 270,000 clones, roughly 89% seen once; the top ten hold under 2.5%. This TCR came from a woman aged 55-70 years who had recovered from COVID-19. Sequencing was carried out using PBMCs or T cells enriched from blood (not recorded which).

The CDR3 protein is CASSLETSGSYEQYF. CDR3 bases: TGTGCCAGCAGCTTAGAGACTAGCGGATCCTACGAGCAGTACTTC. This sequence joins TRBV11-1 and TRBJ2-7; 9 bases line up with TRBD2. CDR3 size: 15 residues. V gave up 1 base and J gave up 1 base; unmatched junction bases: 2. The germline V gene has CDR1 SGHAT and CDR2 FQDESV (reference sequence).